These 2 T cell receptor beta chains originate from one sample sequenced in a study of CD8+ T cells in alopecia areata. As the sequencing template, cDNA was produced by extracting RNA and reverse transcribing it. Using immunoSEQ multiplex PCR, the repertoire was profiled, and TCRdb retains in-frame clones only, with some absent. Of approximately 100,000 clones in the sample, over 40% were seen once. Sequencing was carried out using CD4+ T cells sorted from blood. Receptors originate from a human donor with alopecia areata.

The chain's CDR3 is CAWSIGQAYGYTF. DNA of the CDR3: TGTGCCTGGAGTATCGGACAGGCCTATGGCTACACCTTC. The chain carries TRBV30 and TRBJ1-2, with 7 bases aligning to TRBD1. Germline CDR1 and CDR2: GTSNPN and SVGIG (reference sequence). V lost 2 bases and J lost 4; bases outside the gene matches: 4. The CDR3 has 13 residues.

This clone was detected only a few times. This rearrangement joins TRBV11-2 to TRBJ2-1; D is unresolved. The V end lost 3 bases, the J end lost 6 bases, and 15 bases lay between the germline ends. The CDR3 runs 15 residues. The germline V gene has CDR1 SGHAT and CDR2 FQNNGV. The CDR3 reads CASSFGGLRPNEQFF. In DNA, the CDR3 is TGTGCCAGCAGCTTTGGCGGCCTTCGGCCCAATGAGCAGTTCTTC.